The T cell receptor (beta chain) under discussion was sequenced for a study of blood T cell repertoires in COVID-19 (dated by TCRdb to 2020 to 2022). Study-level background: The collaborator samples originated in the United States, Italy and Spain and spanned the acute and convalescent phases of COVID-19. Where available, HLA class I and class II types were taken from metadata supplied by the sample provider and were not determined by assay-based typing. Subjects who had been exposed to COVID-19, were actively infected with it, or had recovered from it provided the deeply sampled blood TCRbeta repertoires that made up the dataset. The prospective study material was composed of cDNA or gDNA derived from T cells, B-cell-depleted T cells, or PBMCs. The sample metadata nearly always contained a de-identified subject ID, COVID-19 status, age in years and sex. A freely available public database, intended as a resource for researchers studying the immune response to SARS-CoV-2, is where the repertoires were released. The samples were drawn from two sources: the first 160 participants of the ongoing ImmuneRACE study, and 950 to 1,500 subjects contributed by 6 global collaborators.

Results the study describes overall, beyond this receptor: The amount of clinical and demographic metadata varied by source and participant and was provided uncurated.

TCRbeta CDR3 regions were amplified from genomic DNA using the immunoSEQ Assay, a bias-controlled multiplex PCR. As for the authors' bioinformatics: The number of nucleated cells in each sample was estimated by amplification of reference gene primers within the assay. Sequence reads were collapsed and filtered to measure the absolute abundance of every unique TCRbeta CDR3 rearrangement. Productive Simpson clonality was computed per sample as the square root of Simpson's diversity index over productive rearrangements. In its TCRdb copy, this immuneACCESS table keeps in-frame sequences only and misses some clones. Where compared with another copy, unresolved V genes explain less than half of these, and the others have no known cause. That table is the source of V, J and clone size, and D and trimming were worked out from the DNA. The sample table records around 200,000 clones; around 88% of these occur just once. The ten largest clonotypes hold 4.5% to 5.5% of the sample.

Remarks on this clone: No antigen is known for it. No much larger clone exists at a distance of one base, and base qualities are not known.

Participants in the prospective study were aged roughly 18 to 89 years, lived in 20 to 25 United States geographic areas, and enrolled through a virtual design. Cohort assignment in the prospective study relied on participant-reported clinical history from a screening survey and a study questionnaire. Exposed participants had been in contact, within 2 weeks of entering the study, with a person who had a PCR-confirmed or clinician-diagnosed case of COVID-19. Each participant in the prospective study had whole blood, serum and a nasopharyngeal or oropharyngeal swab collected by mobile phlebotomists. Over a roughly 2-month period, participants in the prospective study had the option of providing additional blood draws and questionnaires. Prospective study blood samples were shipped either frozen or at room temperature before DNA extraction. Sample: PBMCs or T cells enriched from blood (not recorded which). The sequence came from a woman aged 30 to 39 who had been exposed to COVID-19.

The nucleotide sequence is TGCGCCAGCAGCTTGACTGGGCAGGCCAAGACCTTC. The encoded protein is CASSLTGQAKTF. The chain couples TRBV5-1 to TRBJ1-2, with the D gene not clear enough to name. The CDR3 runs 12 residues from the cysteine to the phenylalanine. Here the CDR3 DNA is all that survives: 36 bases in frame from base 1. The junction shows trimming of 1 base on V and 14 bases on J, plus 15 bases between the germline ends. In the germline V gene, CDR1 corresponds to SGHRS and CDR2 to YFSETQ.